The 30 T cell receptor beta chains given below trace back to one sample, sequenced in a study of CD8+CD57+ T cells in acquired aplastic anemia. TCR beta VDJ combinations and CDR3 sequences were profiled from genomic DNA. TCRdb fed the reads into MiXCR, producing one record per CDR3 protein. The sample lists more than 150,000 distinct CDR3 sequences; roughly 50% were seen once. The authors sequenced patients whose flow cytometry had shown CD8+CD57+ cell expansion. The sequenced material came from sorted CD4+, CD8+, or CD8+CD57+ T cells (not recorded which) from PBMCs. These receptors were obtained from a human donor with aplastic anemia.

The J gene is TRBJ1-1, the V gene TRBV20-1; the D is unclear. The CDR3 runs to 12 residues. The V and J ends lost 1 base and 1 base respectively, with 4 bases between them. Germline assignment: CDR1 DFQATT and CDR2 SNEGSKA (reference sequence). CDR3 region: CSARGPNTEAFF. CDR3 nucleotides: TGCAGTGCTAGAGGCCCGAACACTGAAGCTTTCTTT.

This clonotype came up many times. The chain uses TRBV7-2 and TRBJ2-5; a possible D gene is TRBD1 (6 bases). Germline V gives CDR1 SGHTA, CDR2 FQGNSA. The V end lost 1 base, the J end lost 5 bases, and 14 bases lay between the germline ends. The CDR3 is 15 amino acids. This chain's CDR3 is CASSLGGQRRETQYF. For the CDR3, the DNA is TGTGCCAGCAGCTTAGGAGGACAGCGGAGGGAGACCCAGTACTTC.

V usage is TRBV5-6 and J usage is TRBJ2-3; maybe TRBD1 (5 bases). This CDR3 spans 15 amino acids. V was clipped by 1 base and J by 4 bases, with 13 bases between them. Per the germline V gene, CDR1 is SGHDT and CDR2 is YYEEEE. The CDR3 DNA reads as TGTGCCAGCAGCTTGTCCGCAGGGTTCGCAGATACGCAGTATTTT. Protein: CASSLSAGFADTQYF. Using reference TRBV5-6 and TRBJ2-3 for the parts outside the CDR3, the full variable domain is DAGVTQSPTHLIKTRGQQVTLRCSPKSGHDTVSWYQQALGQGPQFIFQYYEEEERQRGNFPDRFSGHQFPNYSSELNVNALLLGDSALYLCASSLSAGFADTQYFGPGTRLTVL.

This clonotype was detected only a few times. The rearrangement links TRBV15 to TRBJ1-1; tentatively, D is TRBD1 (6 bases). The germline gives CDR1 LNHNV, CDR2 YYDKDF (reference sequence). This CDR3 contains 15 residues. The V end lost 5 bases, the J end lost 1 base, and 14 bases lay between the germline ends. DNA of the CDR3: TGTGCCACCAGCGACTACCAGGGGCGGAACACTGAAGCTTTCTTT. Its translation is CATSDYQGRNTEAFF. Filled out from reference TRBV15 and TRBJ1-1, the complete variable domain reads DAMVIQNPRYQVTQFGKPVTLSCSQTLNHNVMYWYQQKSSQAPKLLFHYYDKDFNNEADTPDNFQSRRPNTSFCFLDIRSPGLGDTAMYLCATSDYQGRNTEAFFGQGTRLTVV.

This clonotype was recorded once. CDR3 nucleotides: TGTGCCAGCAGTGAAACCGAGGGGGCCGAGCAGTACTTC. This encodes CASSETEGAEQYF. The V call is TRBV25-1, the J call TRBJ2-7; 7 bases match TRBD1. This CDR3 spans 13 amino acids. Germline V gives CDR1 MGHDK, CDR2 SYGVNS. With V trimmed by 2 bases and J by 6 bases, 4 bases remained unmatched.

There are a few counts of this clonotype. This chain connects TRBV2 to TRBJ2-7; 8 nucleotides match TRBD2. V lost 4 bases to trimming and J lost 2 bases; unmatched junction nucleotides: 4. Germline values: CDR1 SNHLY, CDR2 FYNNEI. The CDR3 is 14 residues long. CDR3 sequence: CASSVSGMTYEQYF. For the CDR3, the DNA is TGTGCCAGCAGTGTTAGCGGGATGACCTACGAGCAGTACTTC.

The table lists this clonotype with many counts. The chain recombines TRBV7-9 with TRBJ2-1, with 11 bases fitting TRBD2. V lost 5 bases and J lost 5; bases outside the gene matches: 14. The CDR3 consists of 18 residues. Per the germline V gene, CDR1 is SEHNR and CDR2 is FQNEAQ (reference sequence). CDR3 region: CASSAYLGLAGGDNEQFF. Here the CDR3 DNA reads TGTGCCAGCAGCGCCTACCTCGGGCTAGCGGGGGGAGACAATGAGCAGTTCTTC.

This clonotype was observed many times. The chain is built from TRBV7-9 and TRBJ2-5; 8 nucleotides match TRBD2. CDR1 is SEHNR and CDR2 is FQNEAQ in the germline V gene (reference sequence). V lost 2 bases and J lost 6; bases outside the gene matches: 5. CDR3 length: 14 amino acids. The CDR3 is CASSLRSGGQTQYF. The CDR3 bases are TGTGCCAGCAGCTTACGCTCGGGAGGGCAGACCCAGTACTTC.

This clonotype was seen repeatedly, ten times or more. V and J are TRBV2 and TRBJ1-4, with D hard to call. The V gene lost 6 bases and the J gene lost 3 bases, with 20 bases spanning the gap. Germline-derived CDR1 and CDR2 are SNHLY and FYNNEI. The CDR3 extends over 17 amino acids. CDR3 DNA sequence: TGTGCCAGCAGGCTGGAGTGGCGGTCGCTTTCTAATGAAAAACTGTTTTTT. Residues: CASRLEWRSLSNEKLFF.

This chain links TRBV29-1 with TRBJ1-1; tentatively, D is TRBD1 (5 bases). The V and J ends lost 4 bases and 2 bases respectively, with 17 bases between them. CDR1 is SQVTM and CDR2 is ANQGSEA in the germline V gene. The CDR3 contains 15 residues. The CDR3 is CSVGLWDGPNTEAFF. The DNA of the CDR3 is TGCAGCGTTGGGCTGTGGGACGGACCAAACACTGAAGCTTTCTTT.

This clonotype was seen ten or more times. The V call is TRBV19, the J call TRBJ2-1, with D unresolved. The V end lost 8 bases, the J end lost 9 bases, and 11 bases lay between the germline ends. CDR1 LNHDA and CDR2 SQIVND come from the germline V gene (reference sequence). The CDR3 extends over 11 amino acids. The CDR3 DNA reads TGTGCCAGTGGGTTGGGGTTTGAGCAGTTCTTC. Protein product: CASGLGFEQFF.

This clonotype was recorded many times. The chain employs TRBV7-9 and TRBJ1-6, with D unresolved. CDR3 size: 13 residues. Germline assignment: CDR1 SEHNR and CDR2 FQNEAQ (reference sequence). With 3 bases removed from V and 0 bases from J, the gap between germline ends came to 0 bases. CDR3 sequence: CASSFSYNSPLHF. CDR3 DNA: TGTGCCAGCAGCTTCTCCTATAATTCACCCCTCCACTTT.

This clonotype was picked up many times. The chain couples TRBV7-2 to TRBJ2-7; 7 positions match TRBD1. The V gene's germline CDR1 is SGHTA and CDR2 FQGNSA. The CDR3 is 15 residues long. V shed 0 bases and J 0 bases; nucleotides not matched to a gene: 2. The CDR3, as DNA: TGTGCCAGCAGCTTAGCTGGGGACAGCTCCTACGAGCAGTACTTC. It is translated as CASSLAGDSSYEQYF.

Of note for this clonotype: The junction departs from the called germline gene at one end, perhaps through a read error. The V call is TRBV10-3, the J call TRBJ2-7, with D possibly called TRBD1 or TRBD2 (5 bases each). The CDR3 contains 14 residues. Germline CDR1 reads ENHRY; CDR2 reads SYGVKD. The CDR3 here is CALSPGGRSYEQYF. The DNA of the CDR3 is TGTGCCCTCAGTCCTGGGGGACGCTCCTACGAGCAGTACTTC.

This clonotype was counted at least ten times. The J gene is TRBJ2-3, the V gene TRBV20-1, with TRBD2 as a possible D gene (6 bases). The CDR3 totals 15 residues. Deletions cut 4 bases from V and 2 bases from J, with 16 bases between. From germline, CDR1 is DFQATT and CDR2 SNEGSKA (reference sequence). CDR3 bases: TGCAGTGCTAAGTTGCGGGGAGTCCCCACAGATACGCAGTATTTT. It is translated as CSAKLRGVPTDTQYF.

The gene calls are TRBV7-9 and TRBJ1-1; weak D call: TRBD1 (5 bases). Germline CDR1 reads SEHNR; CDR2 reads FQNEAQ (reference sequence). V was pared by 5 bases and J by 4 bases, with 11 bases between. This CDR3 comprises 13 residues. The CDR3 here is CASSHYGGTEAFF. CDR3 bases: TGTGCCAGCAGCCACTATGGGGGCACTGAAGCTTTCTTT.

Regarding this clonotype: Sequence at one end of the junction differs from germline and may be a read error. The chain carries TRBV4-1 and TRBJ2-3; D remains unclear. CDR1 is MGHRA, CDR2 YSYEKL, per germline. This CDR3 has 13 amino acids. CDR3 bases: TGCGCCAGCGGCCAAGGGATCGCAGATACGCAGTATTTT. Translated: CASGQGIADTQYF.

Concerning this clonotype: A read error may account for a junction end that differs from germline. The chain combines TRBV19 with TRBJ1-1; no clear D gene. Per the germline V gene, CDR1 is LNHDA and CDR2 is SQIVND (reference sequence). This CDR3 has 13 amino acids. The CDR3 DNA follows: TGTGCCAGTACTCTATCAGGAGGCACTGAAGCTCTCTTT. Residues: CASTLSGGTEALF.

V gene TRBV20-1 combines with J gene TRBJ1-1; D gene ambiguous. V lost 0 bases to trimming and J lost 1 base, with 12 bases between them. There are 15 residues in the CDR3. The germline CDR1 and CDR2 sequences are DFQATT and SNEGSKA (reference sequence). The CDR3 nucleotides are TGCAGTGCTAGAGATGGTTTCCGCCCGAACACTGAAGCTTTCTTT. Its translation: CSARDGFRPNTEAFF.

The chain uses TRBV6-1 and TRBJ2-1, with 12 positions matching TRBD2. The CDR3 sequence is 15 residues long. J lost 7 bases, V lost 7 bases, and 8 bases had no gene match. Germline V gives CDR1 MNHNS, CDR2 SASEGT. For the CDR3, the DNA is TGTGCCAGCACCAACGTCGGGACTAGCGGGAATGAGCAGTTCTTC. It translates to CASTNVGTSGNEQFF.

CDR3 nucleotide sequence: TGTGCCAGCAGCTTGGGACAGGGGGCTATCGGTGGCTACACCTTC. It is translated as CASSLGQGAIGGYTF. The chain couples TRBV7-9 to TRBJ1-2, with 12 bases lining up with TRBD1. The CDR3 has 15 residues. Germline lookup yields CDR1 SEHNR and CDR2 FQNEAQ (reference sequence). With V trimmed by 3 bases and J by 7 bases, 6 bases remained unmatched.

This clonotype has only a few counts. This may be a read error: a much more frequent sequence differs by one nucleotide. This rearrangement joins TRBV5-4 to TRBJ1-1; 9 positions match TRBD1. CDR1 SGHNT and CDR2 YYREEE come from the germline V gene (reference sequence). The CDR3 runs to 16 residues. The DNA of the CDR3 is TGTACCAGCAGCATCGGACAGGGGAGAACGTACACTGAAGCTTTCTTT. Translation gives CTSSIGQGRTYTEAFF.

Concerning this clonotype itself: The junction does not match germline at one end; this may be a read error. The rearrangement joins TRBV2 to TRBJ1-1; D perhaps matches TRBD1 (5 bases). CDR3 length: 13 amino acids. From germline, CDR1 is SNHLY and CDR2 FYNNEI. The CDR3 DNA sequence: TGTGCCAGCCAGGGCGAGGTGAGCACTGAAGCTTCCTTT. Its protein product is CASQGEVSTEASF.

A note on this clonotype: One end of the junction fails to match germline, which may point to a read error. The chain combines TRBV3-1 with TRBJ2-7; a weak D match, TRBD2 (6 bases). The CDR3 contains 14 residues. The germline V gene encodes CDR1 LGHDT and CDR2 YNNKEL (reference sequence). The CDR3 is CASSQLASSYERYF. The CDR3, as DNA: TGTGCCAGCAGCCAACTAGCGTCCTCCTACGAGCGGTACTTC.

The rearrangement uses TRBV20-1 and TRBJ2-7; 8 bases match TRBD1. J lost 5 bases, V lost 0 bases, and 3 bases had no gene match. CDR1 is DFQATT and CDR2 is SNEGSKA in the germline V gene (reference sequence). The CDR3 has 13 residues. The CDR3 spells CSAREWTGNEQYF. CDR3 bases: TGCAGTGCTAGAGAATGGACAGGGAACGAGCAGTACTTC.

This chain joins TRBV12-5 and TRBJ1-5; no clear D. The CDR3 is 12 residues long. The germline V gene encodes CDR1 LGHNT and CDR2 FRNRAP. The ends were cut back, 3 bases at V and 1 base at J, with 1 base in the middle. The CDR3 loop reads CASGLSNQPQHF. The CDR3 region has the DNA TGTGCTAGTGGTTTAAGCAATCAGCCCCAGCATTTT.

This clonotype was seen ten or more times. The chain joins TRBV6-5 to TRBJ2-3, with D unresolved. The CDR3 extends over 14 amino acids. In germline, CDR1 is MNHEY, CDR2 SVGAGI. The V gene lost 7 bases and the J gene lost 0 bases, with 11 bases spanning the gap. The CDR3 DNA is TGTGCCAGCACTATGAGAGCTAGCACAGATACGCAGTATTTT. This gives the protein CASTMRASTDTQYF.

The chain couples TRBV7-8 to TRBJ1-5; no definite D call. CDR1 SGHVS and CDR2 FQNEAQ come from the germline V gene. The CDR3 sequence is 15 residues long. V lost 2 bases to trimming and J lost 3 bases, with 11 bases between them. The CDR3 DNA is TGTGCCAGCAGCTTAATAGGCACTATCAATCAGCCCCAGCATTTT. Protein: CASSLIGTINQPQHF.

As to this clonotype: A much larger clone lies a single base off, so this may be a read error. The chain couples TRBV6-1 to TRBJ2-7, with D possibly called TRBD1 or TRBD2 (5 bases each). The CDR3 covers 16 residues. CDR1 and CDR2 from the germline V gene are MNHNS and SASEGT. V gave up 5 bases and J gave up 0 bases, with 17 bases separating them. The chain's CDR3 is CASSKEGRVISYEQYF. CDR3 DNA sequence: TGTGCCAGCAGTAAAGAGGGGCGTGTTATCTCCTACGAGCAGTACTTC.

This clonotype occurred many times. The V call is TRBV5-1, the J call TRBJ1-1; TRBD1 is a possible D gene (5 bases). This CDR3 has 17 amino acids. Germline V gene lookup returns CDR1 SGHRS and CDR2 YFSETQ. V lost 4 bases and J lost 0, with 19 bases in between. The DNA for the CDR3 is TGCGCCAGCAGCGGGCAGGGAGTTGGCTTTATGAACACTGAAGCTTTCTTT. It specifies CASSGQGVGFMNTEAFF. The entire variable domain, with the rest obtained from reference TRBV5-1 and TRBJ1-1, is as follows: KAGVTQTPRYLIKTRGQQVTLSCSPISGHRSVSWYQQTPGQGLQFLFEYFSETQRNKGNFPGRFSGRQFSNSRSEMNVSTLELGDSALYLCASSGQGVGFMNTEAFFGQGTRLTVV.